The 17 T cell receptor beta chains below come from one sample, sequenced in a study of identical twins. TCRdb passed the 5' RACE reads through MiXCR, listing each CDR3 protein once. The sample includes around 100,000 distinct CDR3 sequences, under 6.5% of them seen just once. The sequencing input was memory T cells sorted from blood. Source of these receptors: a woman between 45 and 65 years old in good health.

In this sample, this clonotype turned up many times. The chain has TRBV2 and TRBJ2-1; 9 nucleotides match TRBD1. CDR1 is SNHLY and CDR2 is FYNNEI in the germline V gene. V lost 6 bases, J lost 2 bases, and 5 bases stayed unmatched. This CDR3 comprises 15 residues. The CDR3 sequence: CASRLDRGAYNEQFF. The CDR3 coding sequence is TGTGCCAGCAGGCTGGACAGGGGCGCCTACAATGAGCAGTTCTTC.

This clonotype has ten or more counts. The J gene is TRBJ1-1, the V gene TRBV10-3; D call uncertain. CDR1 is ENHRY, CDR2 SYGVKD, per germline. V lost 6 bases and J 0 bases, leaving 8 bases between the germline ends. The CDR3 totals 13 residues. The CDR3 region is CAISWGMNTEAFF. CDR3 DNA sequence: TGTGCCATCAGCTGGGGAATGAACACTGAAGCTTTCTTT.

The sample holds many counts of this clonotype. The chain joins TRBV12-3 or TRBV12-4 to TRBJ1-2, with D unresolved. The ends were cut back, 6 bases at V and 4 bases at J, with 9 bases in the middle. This CDR3 contains 12 residues. CDR3 in DNA: TGTGCCAGCAGCTGGGCCCCCTATGGCTACACCTTC. It is translated as CASSWAPYGYTF.

This clonotype was seen repeatedly, ten times or more. The chain is built from TRBV5-6 and TRBJ1-2, with 8 bases identical to TRBD1. Germline V gene data show CDR1 as SGHDT and CDR2 as YYEEEE. There are 15 residues in the CDR3. V lost 4 bases to trimming and J lost 5 bases; unmatched junction nucleotides: 10. CDR3 nucleotides: TGTGCCAGCAGCAGAGGACAGGGTAAAAGTTATGGCTACACCTTC. Its protein is CASSRGQGKSYGYTF.

This clonotype was observed many times. The chain carries TRBV20-1 and TRBJ2-2; 11 bases fit TRBD2. In germline, CDR1 is DFQATT, CDR2 SNEGSKA (reference sequence). CDR3 size: 16 residues. Trimming removed 3 bases from V and 8 bases from J; junction bases left unmatched: 11. The CDR3 region is CSARPLAGEGFGELFF. The CDR3 DNA follows: TGCAGTGCTAGGCCACTAGCGGGAGAGGGTTTTGGGGAGCTGTTTTTT.

This clonotype occurred many times. V usage is TRBV9 and J usage is TRBJ1-2; maybe TRBD1 (6 bases). CDR3 length: 15 amino acids. In germline, CDR1 is SGDLS, CDR2 YYNGEE. The V end lost 4 bases, the J end lost 8 bases, and 21 bases lay between the germline ends. The CDR3 sequence is CASSPTNTGLGGYTF. The DNA for the CDR3 is TGTGCCAGCAGCCCGACTAATACAGGGTTAGGAGGCTACACCTTC.

Note on this clonotype: Since a much larger clone is just one base distant, this may be a read error. The chain recombines TRBV10-1 with TRBJ2-2; possible D gene TRBD2, 5 bases. The CDR3 length is 11 residues. Germline CDR1 is WNHNN and CDR2 is SYGVQD (reference sequence). The CDR3 here is CASGNTGKLFF. The CDR3 nucleotides are TGCGCCAGCGGGAACACCGGGAAGCTGTTTTTT.

This clonotype occurred many times. This chain connects TRBV4-1 to TRBJ2-5; no definite D call. CDR1 MGHRA and CDR2 YSYEKL come from the germline V gene. V was trimmed by 1 base and J by 0 bases, leaving 6 bases between them. This CDR3 is 14 amino acids long. The CDR3 DNA follows: TGCGCCAGCAGCCAAGGACGGTACCAAGAGACCCAGTACTTC. It specifies CASSQGRYQETQYF.

This clonotype was counted ten times or more. V gene TRBV6-2 or TRBV6-3 combines with J gene TRBJ2-1; D gene ambiguous. V lost 4 bases to trimming and J lost 4 bases, with 8 bases between them. The CDR3 is 13 amino acids. The germline V gene has CDR1 MNHEY and CDR2 SVGEGT. Here the CDR3 reads CASSLLPYNEQFF. CDR3 nucleotide sequence: TGTGCCAGCAGTTTGCTGCCTTACAATGAGCAGTTCTTC.

Ten or more counts support this clonotype. This chain links TRBV18 with TRBJ2-5; TRBD1 matches at 10 bases. Germline CDR1 and CDR2: KGHSH and LQKENI. The length of the CDR3 is 14 residues. Unmatched junction bases numbered 2, after V lost 2 bases and J lost 5 bases. Here the CDR3 reads CASSPGDRGETQYF. In DNA, the CDR3 is TGTGCCAGCTCACCAGGGGACAGGGGTGAGACCCAGTACTTC.

This clonotype was seen more than once but under ten times. The chain links TRBV6-1 to TRBJ2-2, with D possibly TRBD1 on 5 matching bases. Germline assignment: CDR1 MNHNS and CDR2 SASEGT. The CDR3 length is 14 residues. The V gene lost 7 bases and the J gene lost 0 bases, with 9 bases spanning the gap. CDR3: CASTKGTNTGELFF. The CDR3 bases are TGTGCCAGCACGAAGGGGACGAACACCGGGGAGCTGTTTTTT.

This clonotype has a count of ten or more. The CDR3 sequence: CASSSQAGGGTDTQYF. CDR3 in DNA: TGCGCCAGCAGCTCCCAAGCGGGAGGGGGGACAGATACGCAGTATTTT. This chain links TRBV5-1 with TRBJ2-3; 10 nucleotides agree with TRBD2. This CDR3 region has 16 residues. Germline CDR1 reads SGHRS; CDR2 reads YFSETQ. The J segment lost 3 bases and the V segment lost 3 bases, leaving 7 bases of the junction unmatched. The full variable domain, in which reference TRBV5-1 and TRBJ2-3 provide the parts outside the CDR3, is KAGVTQTPRYLIKTRGQQVTLSCSPISGHRSVSWYQQTPGQGLQFLFEYFSETQRNKGNFPGRFSGRQFSNSRSEMNVSTLELGDSALYLCASSSQAGGGTDTQYFGPGTRLTVL.

This clonotype appeared many times. The chain has TRBV18 and TRBJ2-3, with D tentatively TRBD2 (6 bases). Trimming left V 4 bases short and J 5 bases short, with 16 bases between. The CDR3 has 15 residues. Germline CDR1 KGHSH, CDR2 LQKENI. CDR3 protein: CASSRDGIGRDTQYF. CDR3 nucleotide sequence: TGTGCCAGCTCACGGGACGGGATCGGGAGAGATACGCAGTATTTT. Filled out from reference TRBV18 and TRBJ2-3, the complete variable domain reads NAGVMQNPRHLVRRRGQEARLRCSPMKGHSHVYWYRQLPEEGLKFMVYLQKENIIDESGMPKERFSAEFPKEGPSILRIQQVVRGDSAAYFCASSRDGIGRDTQYFGPGTRLTVL.

This clonotype came up many times. The CDR3 loop is CSATPGGAVETQYF. The CDR3 DNA sequence: TGCAGCGCCACCCCGGGGGGAGCGGTCGAGACCCAGTACTTC. The J gene is TRBJ2-5, the V gene TRBV29-1; 7 bases align to TRBD2. V was pared by 7 bases and J by 5 bases, with 13 bases of the junction left unmatched. The germline gives CDR1 SQVTM, CDR2 ANQGSEA. There are 14 residues in the CDR3.

This clonotype was recorded many times. The V and J genes are TRBV25-1 and TRBJ2-2; D is unresolved. There are 12 residues in the CDR3. CDR1 and CDR2 (germline): MGHDK, SYGVNS. Deletions cut 8 bases from V and 5 bases from J, with 9 bases between. CDR3 coding DNA: TGTGCCAGCGGTTCCGGGACCGGGGAGCTGTTTTTT. It encodes CASGSGTGELFF.

This clonotype was counted ten times or more. The genes are TRBV12-3 or TRBV12-4 and TRBJ2-4; D might be TRBD1 (6 bases). Deletions cut 5 bases from V and 6 bases from J, with 20 bases between. The length of the CDR3 is 16 residues. In nucleotides, the CDR3 is TGTGCCAGCAGTGAACAAAGTGAGGGGGTGCGAAACATTCAGTACTTC. This sequence encodes CASSEQSEGVRNIQYF.

This clonotype occurred many times. The genes are TRBV18 and TRBJ1-2; D gene uncertain. Deletions cut 3 bases from V and 5 bases from J, with 10 bases between. This CDR3 region has 13 residues. Per the germline V gene, CDR1 is KGHSH and CDR2 is LQKENI. The CDR3 here is CASSPPGRYGYTF. CDR3 bases: TGTGCCAGCTCACCCCCCGGTAGATATGGCTACACCTTC.